This paragraph covers one TCR beta chain sequence. The sample comes from a study of blood T cell repertoires in COVID-19. Study background: The United States, Italy and Spain provided the acute and convalescent COVID-19 samples. T cells, B-cell-depleted T cells, or PBMCs provided the cDNA or gDNA that served as material.

Unmatched junction bases numbered 14, after V lost 4 bases and J lost 4 bases. This CDR3 comprises 18 residues. Germline-derived CDR1 and CDR2 are SGHDT and YYEEEE. As processed by the authors: For nucleated cells, counts were estimated from reference gene primer amplification. Clones were sequenced by immunoSEQ multiplex PCR, and TCRdb holds only the in-frame ones, with some missing. V and J calls and clone size come straight from that table; D and trimming were deduced from the DNA. The sample has fewer than 130,000 clones; 70% to 80% are singletons. The TCR originated in a man aged 70 or older with active or convalescent COVID-19. The sequencing input was peripheral blood. The chain recombines TRBV5-6 with TRBJ1-6, with 7 bases matching TRBD1. The DNA for the CDR3 is TGTGCCAGCAGCCCCTGGACAGGACGTACGGGATATAATTCACCCCTCCACTTT. Amino acid sequence: CASSPWTGRTGYNSPLHF.